The 24 T cell receptor beta chains reported below all come from one sample, sequenced in a study of T-cell memory formation after mild COVID-19. TCRdb reprocessed the 5' RACE reads with MiXCR, giving one entry per CDR3 protein. The table records under 550,000 distinct CDR3 sequences, 15% to 20% of them present only once. The specimen sequenced was PBMCs or a T cell subset sorted from them (not recorded which). The source of these receptors is an adult woman who had mild COVID-19 (a few samples of this study predate the infection). Cell type and time point are not known.

This clonotype has just a few counts. CDR3 in DNA: TGTGCCAGCAGCCCAGAGGCCTTCTATGGCTACACCTTC. Its translation is CASSPEAFYGYTF. This sequence joins TRBV7-8 and TRBJ1-2, with D hard to call. The V and J ends lost 5 bases and 4 bases respectively, with 11 bases between them. The CDR3 totals 13 residues. CDR1 and CDR2 (germline): SGHVS, FQNEAQ.

This clonotype has more than one count but fewer than ten. The chain employs TRBV4-1 and TRBJ1-2, with D perhaps TRBD1 (5 bases). Germline V lookup: CDR1 MGHRA, CDR2 YSYEKL. With 0 bases removed from V and 4 bases from J, the gap between germline ends came to 15 bases. The CDR3 spans 16 residues. This CDR3 is CASSQEGRVNAYGYTF. The DNA for the CDR3 is TGCGCCAGCAGCCAAGAGGGCAGGGTAAATGCCTATGGCTACACCTTC.

This clonotype was picked up one time. This sequence joins TRBV30 and TRBJ1-6; D uncertain. From germline, CDR1 is GTSNPN and CDR2 SVGIG (reference sequence). The CDR3 has 12 amino acids. V lost 3 bases to trimming and J lost 10 bases, with 10 bases between them. The CDR3 region is CAWSPPASPLHF. Written as DNA, the CDR3 is TGTGCCTGGAGCCCTCCAGCGTCACCCCTCCACTTT.

CDR3 amino acids: CASSLVSGANTEAFF. In nucleotides, the CDR3 is TGCGCCAGCAGCTTGGTTTCAGGGGCGAACACTGAAGCTTTCTTT. The V and J genes are TRBV5-1 and TRBJ1-1, with D maybe TRBD1 (6 bases). Trimming shortened V by 0 bases and J by 1 base, and 10 bases separated the two germline ends. Germline CDR1 is SGHRS and CDR2 is YFSETQ. This CDR3 has 15 residues. Full variable domain (missing parts from reference TRBV5-1 and TRBJ1-1): KAGVTQTPRYLIKTRGQQVTLSCSPISGHRSVSWYQQTPGQGLQFLFEYFSETQRNKGNFPGRFSGRQFSNSRSEMNVSTLELGDSALYLCASSLVSGANTEAFFGQGTRLTVV.

The gene calls are TRBV5-1 and TRBJ1-1; D is unclear. V lost 5 bases to trimming and J lost 1 base, with 15 bases between them. The CDR3 length is 15 residues. The V gene's germline CDR1 is SGHRS and CDR2 YFSETQ. The CDR3 region is CASRKTRAGNTEAFF. CDR3 DNA sequence: TGCGCCAGCAGAAAGACCCGGGCGGGGAACACTGAAGCTTTCTTT.

CDR3 loop: CASSPGVKDEAFF. For the CDR3, the DNA is TGTGCCAGCAGTCCAGGGGTGAAGGATGAAGCTTTCTTT. This rearrangement joins TRBV6-5 to TRBJ1-1; D may be TRBD1 (6 bases). The CDR3 runs to 13 residues. Trimming removed 5 bases at V and 7 bases at J, with 14 bases between. CDR1 is MNHEY, CDR2 SVGAGI, per germline.

The V gene is TRBV20-1, the J gene TRBJ1-1; D call uncertain. This CDR3 has 15 residues. Germline V gives CDR1 DFQATT, CDR2 SNEGSKA (reference sequence). The germline V and J ends were trimmed by 6 bases and 3 bases, with 20 bases remaining between them. CDR3 coding DNA: TGCAGTGCATCCCCGGCCCCCCATACGGACACTGAAGCTTTCTTT. It codes for CSASPAPHTDTEAFF.

The chain carries TRBV7-3 and TRBJ2-2; tentatively, D is TRBD1 (5 bases). The CDR3 is 13 amino acids. V was cut by 5 bases and J by 6 bases, with 10 bases left in between. Germline-derived CDR1 and CDR2 are SGHTA and FQGTGA. The chain's CDR3 is CASSAQGPGELFF. In DNA, the CDR3 is TGTGCCAGCAGCGCCCAGGGTCCCGGGGAGCTGTTTTTT.

A few counts support this clonotype. The V and J genes are TRBV18 and TRBJ2-2; weak D call: TRBD2 (6 bases). The V gene lost 4 bases and the J gene lost 3 bases, with 15 bases spanning the gap. Germline loops: CDR1 KGHSH, CDR2 LQKENI. The CDR3 extends over 16 amino acids. For the CDR3, the DNA is TGTGCCAGCTCACAACCTACACTAGCTTACACCGGGGAGCTGTTTTTT. Amino acid sequence: CASSQPTLAYTGELFF.

The genes are TRBV6-6 and TRBJ2-3; a possible D gene is TRBD2 (6 bases). This CDR3 is built from 17 residues. The ends were cut back, 3 bases at V and 3 bases at J, with 19 bases in the middle. Germline-derived CDR1 and CDR2 are MNHNY and SVGAGI (reference sequence). The CDR3 bases are TGTGCCAGCAGTTATCCCGCCGGGACTGAAACAACAGATACGCAGTATTTT. Translating it yields CASSYPAGTETTDTQYF.

The rearrangement uses TRBV4-2 and TRBJ1-1; perhaps TRBD1 as D (6 bases). CDR1 and CDR2 (germline): LGHNA, YNFKEQ. CDR3 size: 14 residues. V lost 8 bases and J lost 1, with 14 bases in between. The CDR3 DNA sequence: TGTGCCAGCGGGAAGGGGGAGTCGAACACTGAAGCTTTCTTT. Translating it yields CASGKGESNTEAFF.

The V gene is TRBV5-5, the J gene TRBJ1-1; TRBD1 matches 8 bases. Trimming removed 0 bases from V and 11 bases from J; junction bases left unmatched: 6. The germline V gene has CDR1 SGHKS and CDR2 YYEKEE (reference sequence). The CDR3 totals 13 residues. The CDR3 loop is CASSLGRGLWAFF. CDR3 nucleotides: TGTGCCAGCAGCTTGGGCAGGGGGCTGTGGGCTTTCTTT.

On this clonotype: The CDR3 end shows no conserved phenylalanine or tryptophan, and so a read error is likely. The DNA is omitted, as the CDR3 cannot be located on it reliably, and the CDR3 follows TCRdb's listing. The rearrangement links TRBV12-3 or TRBV12-4 to TRBJ2-4; TRBD1 is taken as the D call from the table, unchecked against the DNA. 13 amino acids form the CDR3, both terminal residues included. The chain's CDR3 is CASRHSTGGELMI.

The V and J genes are TRBV7-6 and TRBJ1-1; TRBD1 is a possible D gene (5 bases). The V end was cut by 2 bases, the J end by 7 bases, with 14 bases between. Per the germline V gene, CDR1 is SGHVS and CDR2 is FNYEAQ. The CDR3 extends over 14 amino acids. The CDR3 reads CASSLLGPEDEAFF. The CDR3, as DNA: TGTGCCAGCAGCTTATTGGGACCCGAGGATGAAGCTTTCTTT.

The gene calls are TRBV20-1 and TRBJ1-1, with TRBD1 matching over 7 bases. CDR1 is DFQATT, CDR2 SNEGSKA, per germline (reference sequence). Trimming took 2 bases from V and 9 from J; bases not matched to a gene: 6. CDR3 size: 12 residues. The CDR3 DNA reads as TGCAGTGCTAGATACAGGACAGGAAAAGCTTTCTTT. Amino acid sequence: CSARYRTGKAFF.

This clonotype has a handful of counts. The chain couples TRBV5-6 to TRBJ2-3, with D tentatively TRBD1 (6 bases). Looked up from germline, CDR1 is SGHDT and CDR2 is YYEEEE. CDR3 length equals 15 residues. V dropped 4 bases and J dropped 6 bases, with 18 bases sitting between them. CDR3 protein: CASSRPGATTDTQYF. In nucleotides, the CDR3 is TGTGCCAGCAGCCGTCCAGGGGCAACCACCGATACGCAGTATTTT.

Only a few counts were recorded for this clonotype. V and J are TRBV10-3 and TRBJ2-5, with TRBD2 matching over 10 bases. CDR3 length equals 14 residues. The V gene end was trimmed by 4 bases and the J gene end by 3 bases; junction bases not matched to a gene: 2. CDR1 is ENHRY and CDR2 is SYGVKD in the germline V gene. The CDR3 nucleotides read TGTGCCATCAGTGGGAGCGGGGGGGAAGAGACCCAGTACTTC. Its protein product is CAISGSGGEETQYF.

This clonotype came up a few times. This chain links TRBV5-5 with TRBJ1-3; D uncertain. Germline V lookup: CDR1 SGHKS, CDR2 YYEKEE (reference sequence). The CDR3 runs to 18 residues. V was shortened by 1 base and J by 0 bases, with 17 bases between the two germline ends. The CDR3 coding sequence is TGTGCCAGCAGCTTGCAGAACGTTTCGAGGTTCTCTGGAAACACCATATATTTT. It yields the protein CASSLQNVSRFSGNTIYF.

V and J are TRBV29-1 and TRBJ2-1; D remains unclear. V lost 4 bases to trimming and J lost 4 bases, with 11 bases between them. CDR1 is SQVTM, CDR2 ANQGSEA, per germline. The CDR3 covers 13 residues. The CDR3 reads CSVGGFGYNEQFF. CDR3 in DNA: TGCAGCGTTGGGGGTTTCGGGTACAATGAGCAGTTCTTC.

The chain links TRBV4-3 to TRBJ1-1; D ambiguous. This CDR3 spans 15 amino acids. Germline lookup yields CDR1 LGHNA and CDR2 YSLEER. V lost 5 bases and J lost 2, with 15 bases in between. The DNA of the CDR3 is TGCGCCAGCAGCTATTTATCCATCGGAAACACTGAAGCTTTCTTT. Its translation is CASSYLSIGNTEAFF.

The chain couples TRBV6-1 to TRBJ1-5; D gene unclear. There are 15 residues in the CDR3. V lost 3 bases to trimming and J lost 2 bases, with 11 bases between them. Germline CDR1 MNHNS, CDR2 SASEGT. The CDR3 sequence is CASSEGIGGNQPQHF. The CDR3 DNA sequence: TGTGCCAGCAGTGAGGGTATTGGAGGCAATCAGCCCCAGCATTTT.

J is TRBJ2-5 and V is TRBV9; 9 bases line up with TRBD2. This CDR3 has 17 amino acids. The ends lost 2 bases at V and 1 base at J; junction bases unmatched: 9. In germline, CDR1 is SGDLS, CDR2 YYNGEE. In nucleotides, the CDR3 is TGTGCCAGCAGCGTTTCTTCTGCGGGGGGGAGCCAAGAGACCCAGTACTTC. It translates to CASSVSSAGGSQETQYF.

A few counts support this clonotype. The CDR3: CASSAQGSSTDTQYF. In DNA, the CDR3 is TGTGCCAGCAGCGCCCAGGGGTCCAGCACAGATACGCAGTATTTT. The genes are TRBV6-2 or TRBV6-3 and TRBJ2-3, with D tentatively TRBD1 (6 bases). This CDR3 has 15 residues. The germline V and J ends were trimmed by 6 bases and 0 bases, with 13 bases remaining between them. Germline loops: CDR1 MNHEY, CDR2 SVGEGT.

Ten or more counts support this clonotype. J is TRBJ2-3 and V is TRBV7-9; TRBD2 agrees at 8 bases. The CDR3 is 15 residues long. V lost 5 bases to trimming and J lost 2 bases; unmatched junction nucleotides: 6. Germline V CDR1 and CDR2: SEHNR, FQNEAQ (reference sequence). The chain's CDR3 is CASSRLAGTTDTQYF. CDR3 coding DNA: TGTGCCAGCAGCCGTTTAGCGGGGACCACAGATACGCAGTATTTT.